Presented here are 25 T cell receptor beta chains from one specimen sequenced in a study of PD-1 blockade in classical Hodgkin lymphoma. Profiled with immunoSEQ multiplex PCR; TCRdb holds only in-frame clones, not every one. The sample lists fewer than 35,000 clones; 80% to 95% were seen once. As for time point: cycle 4 day 1 (C4D1), after around six weeks of nivolumab. Every one of the patients relapsed after autologous stem cell transplantation (brentuximab vedotin exposure was variable). Magnetic negative selection was used to purify CD4+ T cells from thawed PBMCs. This specimen consisted of CD4+ T cells from blood, obtained before the fourth cycle of nivolumab. The receptors originated from a human donor with classical Hodgkin lymphoma.

The gene calls are TRBV6-1 and TRBJ1-4; D perhaps matches TRBD1 (5 bases). Per the germline V gene, CDR1 is MNHNS and CDR2 is SASEGT. V was trimmed by 2 bases and J by 7 bases, leaving 17 bases between them. This CDR3 is built from 16 residues. CDR3 sequence: CASSEWGRAGGEKLFF. The CDR3 region has the DNA TGTGCCAGCAGTGAATGGGGCCGGGCGGGGGGTGAAAAACTGTTTTTT.

The chain combines TRBV6-5 with TRBJ2-7; the match to TRBD2 covers 7 bases. The CDR3 is made up of 15 amino acids. Germline CDR1 is MNHEY and CDR2 is SVGAGI. V lost 6 bases and J lost 4; bases outside the gene matches: 12. The CDR3 DNA reads TGTGCCAGCAGCCCCTGGGGCGGGGGTCTGTACGAGCAGTACTTC. It encodes CASSPWGGGLYEQYF.

This rearrangement joins TRBV14 to TRBJ2-7, with 12 bases identical to TRBD1. With V trimmed by 6 bases and J by 2 bases, 8 bases remained unmatched. Germline CDR1 reads SGHDN; CDR2 reads FVKESK. The length of the CDR3 is 16 residues. The DNA of the CDR3 is TGTGCCAGCAGTCCGTTCGGGACAGGGGGCGCCTACGAGCAGTACTTC. Translating it yields CASSPFGTGGAYEQYF.

The rearrangement links TRBV5-4 to TRBJ1-4, with a weak D call TRBD1 (6 bases). Germline V CDR1 and CDR2: SGHNT, YYREEE (reference sequence). Trimming left V 3 bases short and J 5 bases short, with 14 bases between. This CDR3 comprises 15 residues. The CDR3 here is CASSSGGAHNEKLFF. As DNA, the CDR3 is TGTGCCAGCAGCTCGGGGGGGGCCCACAATGAAAAACTGTTTTTT.

The CDR3 bases are TGCGCCAGCAGCCAGAGGTCTAGCGGGAGGGGTTCCTACAATGAGCAGTTCTTC. Protein sequence: CASSQRSSGRGSYNEQFF. The genes are TRBV10-1 and TRBJ2-1; 12 bases match TRBD2. V lost 6 bases to trimming and J lost 1 base; unmatched junction nucleotides: 10. The CDR3 sequence is 18 residues long. Germline CDR1 WNHNN, CDR2 SYGVQD (reference sequence).

This clone was seen once. CDR3 in amino acids: CASSPPGAEKLFF. In nucleotides, the CDR3 is TGTGCCAGCAGTCCCCCGGGGGCAGAAAAACTGTTTTTT. This chain uses TRBV6-5 with TRBJ1-4; the D gene is possibly TRBD1 (6 bases). Germline loops: CDR1 MNHEY, CDR2 SVGAGI. This CDR3 is 13 amino acids long. Trimming stripped 5 bases from V and 8 bases from J, with 12 bases between.

The J gene is TRBJ1-2, the V gene TRBV6-1, with D maybe TRBD1 (5 bases). Germline V lookup: CDR1 MNHNS, CDR2 SASEGT. V lost 1 base to trimming and J lost 5 bases, with 11 bases between them. This CDR3 has 14 amino acids. CDR3 sequence: CASSEGGALYGYTF. DNA of the CDR3: TGTGCCAGCAGTGAAGGCGGGGCCCTATATGGCTACACCTTC.

This clone was seen a single time. The chain combines TRBV6-4 with TRBJ2-3, with TRBD1 as a possible D gene (5 bases). V gave up 5 bases and J gave up 4 bases, with 10 bases separating them. This CDR3 has 13 residues. Germline CDR1 reads MRHNA; CDR2 reads SNTAGT. CDR3 sequence: CASSYRQSDTQYF. Here the CDR3 DNA reads TGTGCCAGCAGTTACCGACAGTCAGATACGCAGTATTTT.

The V and J genes are TRBV28 and TRBJ2-5; TRBD1 or TRBD2 may be the D gene (5 bases each). The V gene's germline CDR1 is MDHEN and CDR2 SYDVKM. The CDR3 runs 14 residues. V lost 5 bases and J 4 bases, leaving 14 bases between the germline ends. The CDR3 is CASSPGASGETQYF. The CDR3 DNA sequence: TGTGCCAGCAGTCCCGGGGCGTCAGGAGAGACCCAGTACTTC.

The chain has TRBV5-1 and TRBJ2-3; D is perhaps TRBD2 (6 bases). The CDR3 is 15 residues long. V was pared by 1 base and J by 1 base, with 10 bases between. Germline V gives CDR1 SGHRS, CDR2 YFSETQ. CDR3 loop: CASSLRRERTDTQYF. The DNA for the CDR3 is TGCGCCAGCAGCTTGAGGAGGGAGCGCACAGATACGCAGTATTTT.

The rearrangement joins TRBV30 to TRBJ1-5, with unresolved D. There are 13 residues in the CDR3. The V gene lost 4 bases and the J gene lost 1 base, with 8 bases spanning the gap. The germline V gene encodes CDR1 GTSNPN and CDR2 SVGIG (reference sequence). CDR3 DNA: TGTGCCTGGACGGGAGGGAGCAATCAGCCCCAGCATTTT. Translation: CAWTGGSNQPQHF. The full variable domain, its missing parts supplied by reference TRBV30 and TRBJ1-5, is SQTIHQWPATLVQPVGSPLSLECTVEGTSNPNLYWYRQAAGRGLQLLFYSVGIGQISSEVPQNLSASRPQDRQFILSSKKLLLSDSGFYLCAWTGGSNQPQHFGDGTRLSIL.

This chain connects TRBV28 to TRBJ1-2, with 7 nucleotides matching TRBD1. V trimming: 6 bases; J trimming: 4 bases; junction bases outside the gene matches: 8. CDR1 and CDR2 (germline): MDHEN, SYDVKM. The CDR3 spans 14 residues. For the CDR3, the DNA is TGTGCCAGCAGCAGGGGAGGGGGCGGCTATGGCTACACCTTC. It encodes CASSRGGGGYGYTF.

This chain joins TRBV30 and TRBJ1-1; a weak D match, TRBD1 (5 bases). The CDR3 has 10 amino acids. Germline loops: CDR1 GTSNPN, CDR2 SVGIG (reference sequence). Trimming pared 6 bases from V and 8 bases from J, leaving 10 bases between. The chain's CDR3 is CACSGPEAFF. DNA for the CDR3: TGTGCCTGCTCAGGGCCCGAAGCTTTCTTT.

The V and J genes are TRBV6-6 and TRBJ2-2; TRBD1 matches at 8 bases. This CDR3 region has 14 residues. Per the germline V gene, CDR1 is MNHNY and CDR2 is SVGAGI (reference sequence). J lost 5 bases, V lost 2 bases, and 1 base had no gene match. CDR3 sequence: CASSYDRGTGELFF. The CDR3 DNA reads TGTGCCAGCAGTTACGACAGGGGAACCGGGGAGCTGTTTTTT.

The chain couples TRBV5-1 to TRBJ2-5; 14 bases fit TRBD2. The length of the CDR3 is 16 residues. The germline CDR1 and CDR2 sequences are SGHRS and YFSETQ. Unmatched junction bases numbered 5, after V lost 4 bases and J lost 3 bases. The chain's CDR3 is CASSPGTSGRKETQYF. As DNA, the CDR3 is TGCGCCAGCAGCCCCGGGACTAGCGGGAGAAAAGAGACCCAGTACTTC.

The rearrangement links TRBV27 to TRBJ2-3, with no clear D. Between the trimmed V and J ends, which lost 5 bases and 4 bases, there was a span of 19 bases. Germline V CDR1 and CDR2: MNHEY, SMNVEV (reference sequence). There are 16 residues in the CDR3. The CDR3, as DNA: TGTGCCAGCAGTGCACCTCCGGACCCCGGCCCAGATACGCAGTATTTT. This gives the protein CASSAPPDPGPDTQYF.

The chain combines TRBV12-5 with TRBJ2-3; 9 positions agree with TRBD2. This CDR3 region has 15 residues. From germline, CDR1 is LGHNT and CDR2 FRNRAP. V was pared by 4 bases and J by 2 bases, with 4 bases of the junction left unmatched. CDR3 sequence (DNA): TGTGCTAGTGGTTCTAGCGGGACCCACACAGATACGCAGTATTTT. Translating gives CASGSSGTHTDTQYF. Based on the CDR3 plus reference TRBV12-5 and TRBJ2-3, the full variable domain is DARVTQTPRHKVTEMGQEVTMRCQPILGHNTVFWYRQTMMQGLELLAYFRNRAPLDDSGMPKDRFSAEMPDATLATLKIQPSEPRDSAVYFCASGSSGTHTDTQYFGPGTRLTVL.

V is TRBV29-1 and J is TRBJ2-3, with TRBD2 as a possible D gene (6 bases). The CDR3 sequence is 13 residues long. Looked up from germline, CDR1 is SQVTM and CDR2 is ANQGSEA. The V end was cut by 7 bases, the J end by 4 bases, with 15 bases between. CDR3 coding DNA: TGCAGCGGCACCCGGACTACGGCAGATACGCAGTATTTT. This encodes CSGTRTTADTQYF.

This rearrangement joins TRBV6-1 to TRBJ2-1; D is ambiguous. The V end lost 1 base, the J end lost 4 bases, and 11 bases lay between the germline ends. This CDR3 is 15 amino acids long. Germline V gives CDR1 MNHNS, CDR2 SASEGT. CDR3: CASSEGRVQYNEQFF. CDR3 bases: TGTGCCAGCAGTGAAGGTAGAGTTCAGTACAATGAGCAGTTCTTC.

V gene TRBV6-6 combines with J gene TRBJ2-1, with D maybe TRBD1 (5 bases). Germline lookup yields CDR1 MNHNY and CDR2 SVGAGI (reference sequence). Trimming pared 2 bases from V and 2 bases from J, leaving 10 bases between. This CDR3 comprises 15 residues. As DNA, the CDR3 is TGTGCCAGCAGTTACAAGGGGATGACCTACAATGAGCAGTTCTTC. Its translation: CASSYKGMTYNEQFF.

The chain carries TRBV15 and TRBJ1-1; 11 bases fit TRBD1. The ends lost 9 bases at V and 1 base at J; junction bases unmatched: 7. CDR1 and CDR2 (germline): LNHNV, YYDKDF (reference sequence). The CDR3 extends over 15 amino acids. CDR3 in amino acids: CATRLGQGANTEAFF. The CDR3 bases are TGTGCCACAAGACTCGGACAGGGGGCGAACACTGAAGCTTTCTTT. Looking up the rest from reference TRBV15 and TRBJ1-1 gives the full variable domain: DAMVIQNPRYQVTQFGKPVTLSCSQTLNHNVMYWYQQKSSQAPKLLFHYYDKDFNNEADTPDNFQSRRPNTSFCFLDIRSPGLGDTAMYLCATRLGQGANTEAFFGQGTRLTVV.

The rearrangement joins TRBV30 to TRBJ1-2; TRBD1 is a possible D gene (6 bases). V shed 7 bases and J shed 6 bases, with 9 bases lying between them. The CDR3 runs 10 residues. Germline CDR1 and CDR2: GTSNPN and SVGIG (reference sequence). CDR3 sequence (DNA): TGTGCCTTAACAGGGAATGGCTACACCTTC. As protein: CALTGNGYTF.

The CDR3 DNA follows: TGTGCCAGCAGTGAATATGCGGGAGCTGGAAACACCATATATTTT. It yields the protein CASSEYAGAGNTIYF. The V call is TRBV25-1, the J call TRBJ1-3, with D unresolved. CDR1 and CDR2 from the germline V gene are MGHDK and SYGVNS. The length of the CDR3 is 15 residues. V lost 0 bases and J lost 2, with 8 bases in between.

V gene TRBV19 combines with J gene TRBJ1-1, with D perhaps TRBD1 (6 bases). The CDR3 has 13 residues. Germline V gene lookup returns CDR1 LNHDA and CDR2 SQIVND (reference sequence). The ends were cut back, 4 bases at V and 4 bases at J, with 10 bases in the middle. The CDR3 DNA is TGTGCCAGTAGTACGGGGGCGGGCACTGAAGCTTTCTTT. It yields the protein CASSTGAGTEAFF.

The chain has TRBV15 and TRBJ2-7; TRBD2 is a possible D gene (5 bases). Germline V gene sequence: CDR1 LNHNV, CDR2 YYDKDF (reference sequence). Trimming removed 0 bases from V and 3 bases from J, with 9 bases in between. CDR3 length equals 14 residues. CDR3 DNA: TGTGCCACCAGCAGAGATCGGGGAGACTACGAGCAGTACTTC. Translating it yields CATSRDRGDYEQYF.